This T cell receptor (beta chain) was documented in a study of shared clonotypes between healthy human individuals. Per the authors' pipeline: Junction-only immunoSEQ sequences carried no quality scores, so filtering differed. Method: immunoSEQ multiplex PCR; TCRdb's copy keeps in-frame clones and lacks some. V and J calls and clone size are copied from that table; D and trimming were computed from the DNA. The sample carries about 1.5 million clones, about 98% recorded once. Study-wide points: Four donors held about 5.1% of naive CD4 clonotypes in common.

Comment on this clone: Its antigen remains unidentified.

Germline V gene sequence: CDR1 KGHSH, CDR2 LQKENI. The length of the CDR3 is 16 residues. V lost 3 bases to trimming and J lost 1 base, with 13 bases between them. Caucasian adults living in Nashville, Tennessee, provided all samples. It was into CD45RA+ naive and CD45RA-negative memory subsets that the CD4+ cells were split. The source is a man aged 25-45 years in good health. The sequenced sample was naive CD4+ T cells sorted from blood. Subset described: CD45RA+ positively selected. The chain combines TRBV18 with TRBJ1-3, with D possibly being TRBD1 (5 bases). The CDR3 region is CASSPILTGSGNTIYF. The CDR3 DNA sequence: TGTGCCAGCTCACCCATTCTAACAGGATCTGGAAACACCATATATTTT.